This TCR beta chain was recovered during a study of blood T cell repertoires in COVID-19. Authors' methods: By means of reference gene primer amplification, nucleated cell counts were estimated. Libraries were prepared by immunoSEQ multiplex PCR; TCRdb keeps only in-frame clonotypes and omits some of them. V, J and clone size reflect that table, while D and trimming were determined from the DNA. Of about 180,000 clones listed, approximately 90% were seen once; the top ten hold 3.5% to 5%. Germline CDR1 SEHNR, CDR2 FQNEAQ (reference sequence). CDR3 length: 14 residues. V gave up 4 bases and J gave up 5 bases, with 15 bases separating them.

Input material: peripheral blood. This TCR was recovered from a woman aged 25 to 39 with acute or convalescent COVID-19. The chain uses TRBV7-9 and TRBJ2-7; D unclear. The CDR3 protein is CASSSEGSRDEQYF. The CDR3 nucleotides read TGTGCCAGCAGCTCCGAAGGCTCTCGGGACGAGCAGTACTTC.